This entry is about one TCR beta chain. Its antigen remains unidentified. This specimen belongs to a study of T cells in Graves' hyperthyroidism and ophthalmopathy. General study results and limits: Separation of ophthalmopathy from stable hyperthyroidism was achieved by a 13 V-J model.

What was amplified from RNA transcripts were TCR beta CDR3 regions. Initially, a first-round RT-PCR of the TCR CDR3 employed the HTBI primer set. One entry per CDR3 protein results from TCRdb running MiXCR on the multiplex PCR reads. The repertoire holds about 640,000 distinct CDR3 sequences, more than 14% seen once, with around 12% in the top ten. The CDR3 is 17 amino acids. Per germline, CDR1 SGHAT and CDR2 FQNNGV. V trimming: 2 bases; J trimming: 0 bases; junction bases outside the gene matches: 3. The TCR was taken from a woman in her 50s with Graves' ophthalmopathy. The material sequenced was blood. V and J are TRBV11-2 and TRBJ2-4, with 11 nucleotides matching TRBD2. In nucleotides, the CDR3 is TGTGCCAGCAGCTTAAGACTAGCGGGGCTAGCCAAAAACATTCAGTACTTC. It translates to CASSLRLAGLAKNIQYF.